This T cell receptor beta chain was recovered during a study of human T cells and chemical hapten exposure. Overall study context: In the sensitization step, 2% DPC was placed on roughly 2 cm by roughly 2 cm of upper inner arm skin.

Trimming pared 4 bases from V and 4 bases from J, leaving 11 bases between. The CDR3 extends over 13 amino acids. Germline V gene lookup returns CDR1 SQVTM and CDR2 ANQGSEA. Study-wide results and caveats: Expanded TCRs clustered into significantly more large CDR3 similarity groups than controls, the analysis revealed. Each of the donors had alopecia, so their immune responses may not resemble those of healthy people.

Sample time point: pre-sensitization, week 0. Described treatment: therapeutic diphenylcyclopropenone sensitization with weekly scalp DPC. Blood was drawn before each patch test was applied. Via MiXCR, TCRdb re-called the RACE reads, giving one row per CDR3 protein. The sample contains roughly 88,000 distinct CDR3 sequences, 8% to 10% of which appear only once. This clonotype was observed many times. Its antigen is still unknown. This TCR was recovered from a woman aged 40 to 50 with alopecia areata. Some clones in this sample may be carry-over from other donors' samples. V and J are TRBV29-1 and TRBJ2-1, with no clear D. The sequenced sample was whole blood, obtained in connection with sensitization to the hapten diphenylcyclopropenone (DPC). As DNA, the CDR3 is TGCAGCGTTGCGGGCAGGTTATACAATGAGCAGTTCTTC. It translates to CSVAGRLYNEQFF.